One T cell receptor (beta chain) is described in this entry. This record comes from a study of blood T cell repertoires in COVID-19. Looking at the study overall: The United States, Italy and Spain were the sources of the acute and convalescent COVID-19 samples. T cells, B-cell-depleted T cells, or PBMCs supplied cDNA or gDNA.

Clones were read by immunoSEQ multiplex PCR, and TCRdb kept only the in-frame ones, dropping some. This table holds about 110,000 clones, around 89% found once. Losses at the gene ends were 4 bases for V and 5 bases for J; bases not matched to a gene: 5. CDR1 is SGHTA and CDR2 is FQGNSA in the germline V gene. There are 15 residues in the CDR3. Sequencing was done on a sample of peripheral blood. The TCR comes from a human donor in a cohort sampled during active COVID-19. The V call is TRBV7-2, the J call TRBJ2-5; TRBD1 matches at 12 bases. CDR3 bases: TGTGCCAGCAGCTGGGACAGGGGGCTTTTTGAGACCCAGTACTTC. Protein: CASSWDRGLFETQYF.